Listed below are T cell receptor beta chains from one sample, sequenced in a study of blood T cell repertoires in COVID-19. The protocol was immunoSEQ multiplex PCR, while the TCRdb copy is restricted to in-frame clones and leaves out a portion. The table shows fewer than 200,000 clones, with about 80% occurring only once. Material: peripheral blood. These receptors all come from a man aged 60 to 69 with acute or convalescent COVID-19. The CDR3 runs from the conserved cysteine through the conserved F or W. Fields, in order: V gene, J gene, D gene, clone size, CDR3 DNA, CDR3 protein. The D gene is left open where the match is weak. Only some rows state a clone size, as once, few, many or a class for expanded clones.

V: TRBV3-1/TRBV3-2; J: TRBJ1-1; D: TRBD1; size: NA; DNA: TGTGCCAGCAGCCCCGACTCCCACAGGGGGACTGAAGCTTTCTTT; CDR3: CASSPDSHRGTEAFF
V: TRBV6-1; J: TRBJ2-7; D: TRBD2; size: NA; DNA: TGTGCCAGCAGTGAAAGGGCTAGCGGGAGTTACGAGCAGTACTTC; CDR3: CASSERASGSYEQYF
V: TRBV9; J: TRBJ1-3; D: TRBD1; size: few; DNA: TGTGCCAGCAGCGTCCAGTGGGACAGGTCAAACACCATATATTTT; CDR3: CASSVQWDRSNTIYF
V: TRBV12-5; J: TRBJ2-6; D: NA; size: NA; DNA: TGTGCTAGTGGTTTGGTACTGGAGCCCGGGGCCAACGTCCTGACTTTC; CDR3: CASGLVLEPGANVLTF
V: TRBV3-1/TRBV3-2; J: TRBJ1-4; D: NA; size: NA; DNA: TGTGCCAGCAGCCAAGAGATAGAGAGAAAACTGTTTTTT; CDR3: CASSQEIERKLFF
V: TRBV3-1/TRBV3-2; J: TRBJ1-5; D: TRBD1; size: NA; DNA: TGTGCCAGCAGCCAAGCACAGGGGAGTCAGCCCCAGCATTTT; CDR3: CASSQAQGSQPQHF
V: TRBV5-4; J: TRBJ2-5; D: NA; size: NA; DNA: TGTGCCAGCAGCTCGGGGGGACAGGAAGAGACCCAGTACTTC; CDR3: CASSSGGQEETQYF
V: TRBV4-1; J: TRBJ1-5; D: TRBD1; size: many; DNA: TGCGCCAGCAGTCGGGACAGGGGCTATAGCAATCAGCCCCAGCATTTT; CDR3: CASSRDRGYSNQPQHF
V: TRBV15; J: TRBJ2-7; D: NA; size: NA; DNA: TGTGCCACCAGCAGAGTTTTGGAGTCATTCTCCTACGAGCAGTACTTC; CDR3: CATSRVLESFSYEQYF
V: TRBV6-5; J: TRBJ1-2; D: NA; size: NA; DNA: TGTGCCAGCAGTAGGGAACAGGGCCGGGGCTACACCTTC; CDR3: CASSREQGRGYTF
V: TRBV3-1/TRBV3-2; J: TRBJ2-1; D: NA; size: NA; DNA: TGTGCCAGCAGCCAGGCTGCTCCGGGACAAGGTAAGGGGCAGTTCTTC; CDR3: CASSQAAPGQGKGQFF
V: TRBV3-1/TRBV3-2; J: TRBJ2-7; D: NA; size: NA; DNA: TGTGCCAGCAGCCAAAGGGGGGGCGGTATCTACGAGCAGTACTTC; CDR3: CASSQRGGGIYEQYF
V: TRBV28; J: TRBJ2-1; D: TRBD2; size: NA; DNA: TGTGCCAGCAGTGTAGCGGGAGGGACCCTCAATGAGCAGTTCTTC; CDR3: CASSVAGGTLNEQFF
V: TRBV6-5; J: TRBJ2-2; D: NA; size: NA; DNA: TGTGCCAGCAGTTACACATCCCAATCGAACACCGGGGAGCTGTTTTTT; CDR3: CASSYTSQSNTGELFF
V: TRBV19; J: TRBJ1-3; D: TRBD1; size: NA; DNA: TGTGCCAGTAGTATCGCACAGGGGGAATGGAACACCATATATTTT; CDR3: CASSIAQGEWNTIYF
V: TRBV4-3; J: TRBJ2-7; D: NA; size: NA; DNA: TGCGCCAGCAGCCACCGACAAGGAAACTCCTACGAGCAGTACTTC; CDR3: CASSHRQGNSYEQYF
V: TRBV11-2; J: TRBJ2-3; D: NA; size: NA; DNA: TGTGCCAGCAGCCACCCGTGGGGCGCAGATACGCAGTATTTT; CDR3: CASSHPWGADTQYF
V: TRBV21-1; J: TRBJ2-2; D: NA; size: NA; DNA: TGTGCCAGCAGCAAAGCACCCACAGGGGGGGCGAACACCGGGGAGCTGTTTTTT; CDR3: CASSKAPTGGANTGELFF
V: TRBV29-1; J: TRBJ1-2; D: NA; size: NA; DNA: TGCAGCGTTGAACGTAACTATGGCTACACCTTC; CDR3: CSVERNYGYTF
V: TRBV19; J: TRBJ1-2; D: NA; size: NA; DNA: TGTGCCAGTAGTTCGCTCTCGAGGGGGTTTCTCGGCTATGGCTACACCTTC; CDR3: CASSSLSRGFLGYGYTF
V: TRBV4-1; J: TRBJ1-2; D: TRBD1; size: few; DNA: TGCGCCAGCAGCCAGTCATCCGGGACAGGGATATATGGCTACACCTTC; CDR3: CASSQSSGTGIYGYTF
V: TRBV5-5; J: TRBJ1-5; D: NA; size: NA; DNA: TGTGCCAGCAGCCAGGGGAACTTTCAGCCCCAGCATTTT; CDR3: CASSQGNFQPQHF
V: TRBV7-9; J: TRBJ2-1; D: NA; size: NA; DNA: TGTGCCAGCAGCTTGGACTATGCCCTTAACAATGAGCAGTTCTTC; CDR3: CASSLDYALNNEQFF
V: TRBV3-1/TRBV3-2; J: TRBJ2-1; D: NA; size: few; DNA: TGTGCCAGCAGCCCTTCCTACTACAATGAGCAGTTCTTC; CDR3: CASSPSYYNEQFF
V: TRBV25-1; J: TRBJ2-5; D: NA; size: NA; DNA: TGTGCCAGCAGTGAATCCAGGGCTGAAGAGACCCAGTACTTC; CDR3: CASSESRAEETQYF
V: TRBV27; J: TRBJ2-7; D: NA; size: NA; DNA: TGTGCCAGCAGTTTACAGGCGACCTACGAGCAGTACTTC; CDR3: CASSLQATYEQYF
V: TRBV7-2; J: TRBJ1-5; D: NA; size: NA; DNA: TGTGCCAGCAGCTTAGTAGGGGGAGGCAATCAGCCCCAGCATTTT; CDR3: CASSLVGGGNQPQHF
V: TRBV12-5; J: TRBJ1-4; D: TRBD1; size: once; DNA: TGTGCTAGTGGCCCGGGACAGGAAAAACTGTTTTTT; CDR3: CASGPGQEKLFF
V: TRBV6-5; J: TRBJ1-5; D: NA; size: few; DNA: TGTGCCAGCAGCATCGGGAGGCGCAATCAGCCCCAGCATTTT; CDR3: CASSIGRRNQPQHF
V: TRBV19; J: TRBJ1-2; D: NA; size: NA; DNA: TGTGCCAGTAGTGCGCTCTGGGGGGAGGGCTACACCTTC; CDR3: CASSALWGEGYTF
V: TRBV7-8; J: TRBJ1-4; D: NA; size: NA; DNA: TGTGCCAGCAGCTTCGGGTCGAAACTGTTTTTT; CDR3: CASSFGSKLFF
V: TRBV28; J: TRBJ2-2; D: TRBD2; size: medium-sized; DNA: TGTGCCAGCCAGCGGGGGGGGAACACCGGGGAGCTGTTTTTT; CDR3: CASQRGGNTGELFF
V: TRBV9; J: TRBJ1-5; D: NA; size: NA; DNA: TGTGCCAGCAGCGTAGGGCAGGGTCATAGCAATCAGCCCCAGCATTTT; CDR3: CASSVGQGHSNQPQHF
V: TRBV3-1/TRBV3-2; J: TRBJ1-1; D: NA; size: NA; DNA: TGTGCCAGCAGCCAATCTAGTGAAGCTTTCTTT; CDR3: CASSQSSEAFF
V: TRBV29-1; J: TRBJ1-1; D: TRBD1; size: NA; DNA: TGCAGCGTTGGCGAACAGGGGTTTAACACTGAAGCTTTCTTT; CDR3: CSVGEQGFNTEAFF
V: TRBV7-9; J: TRBJ1-2; D: NA; size: NA; DNA: TGTGCCAGCAGCTTCCTTCAGGGGATGGATGGCTACACCTTC; CDR3: CASSFLQGMDGYTF
V: TRBV19; J: TRBJ2-3; D: TRBD2; size: NA; DNA: TGTGCCAGTAGTAGACTAGCGGGGGACCCAGATACGCAGTATTTT; CDR3: CASSRLAGDPDTQYF
V: TRBV11-2; J: TRBJ1-2; D: TRBD1; size: few; DNA: TGTGCCAGCAGCCTTAATTTCGGACAGGTGGTGGGCTACACCTTC; CDR3: CASSLNFGQVVGYTF
V: TRBV6-2/TRBV6-3; J: TRBJ2-2; D: NA; size: NA; DNA: TGTGCCAGCAGTTCCACCCAGACCGGGGAGCTGTTTTTT; CDR3: CASSSTQTGELFF
V: TRBV5-1; J: TRBJ1-2; D: NA; size: once; DNA: TGCGCCAGCAGCTTGGACGGGGGGGACTATGGCTACACCTTC; CDR3: CASSLDGGDYGYTF
V: TRBV5-5; J: TRBJ1-1; D: NA; size: NA; DNA: TGTGCCAGCAGCACCGGGGAGAACACTGAAGCTTTCTTT; CDR3: CASSTGENTEAFF
V: TRBV6-5; J: TRBJ2-1; D: NA; size: few; DNA: TGTGCCAGCAGTTATCTAGGAGTCGGGGAGCAGTTCTTC; CDR3: CASSYLGVGEQFF
V: TRBV3-1/TRBV3-2; J: TRBJ2-7; D: TRBD2; size: NA; DNA: TGTGCCAGCAGCCAGGGACTAGCGGGAATCAGGCTGTACGAGCAGTACTTC; CDR3: CASSQGLAGIRLYEQYF
V: TRBV18; J: TRBJ1-5; D: NA; size: NA; DNA: TGTGCCAGCTCGCCCGGAGGAGCGGGGAACAATCAGCCCCAGCATTTT; CDR3: CASSPGGAGNNQPQHF
V: TRBV18; J: TRBJ1-1; D: NA; size: few; DNA: TGTGCCAGCTCACCACCGCAACGGGTGAACACTGAAGCTTTCTTT; CDR3: CASSPPQRVNTEAFF
V: TRBV24-1; J: TRBJ2-1; D: TRBD2; size: NA; DNA: TGTGCCACCAGTCCTACGTGGCTAGCGGGAGGGAGCTCCTACAATGAGCAGTTCTTC; CDR3: CATSPTWLAGGSSYNEQFF